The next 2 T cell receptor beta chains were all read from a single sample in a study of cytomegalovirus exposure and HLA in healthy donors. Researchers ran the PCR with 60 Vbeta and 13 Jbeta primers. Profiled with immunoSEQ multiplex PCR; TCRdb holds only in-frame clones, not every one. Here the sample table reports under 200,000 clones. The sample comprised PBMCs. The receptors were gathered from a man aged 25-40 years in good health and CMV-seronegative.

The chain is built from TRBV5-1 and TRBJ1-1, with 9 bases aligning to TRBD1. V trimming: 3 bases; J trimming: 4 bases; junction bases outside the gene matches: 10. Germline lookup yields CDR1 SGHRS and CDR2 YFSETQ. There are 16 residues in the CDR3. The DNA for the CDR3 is TGCGCCAGCAGCTACACAGGGGGCAGGGGGGGCACTGAAGCTTTCTTT. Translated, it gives CASSYTGGRGGTEAFF.

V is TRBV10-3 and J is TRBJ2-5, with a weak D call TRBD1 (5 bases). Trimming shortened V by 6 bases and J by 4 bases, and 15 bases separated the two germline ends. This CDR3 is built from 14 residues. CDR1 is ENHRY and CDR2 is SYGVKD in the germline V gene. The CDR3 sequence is CAIRDGSQGETQYF. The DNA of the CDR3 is TGTGCCATCAGGGACGGGTCTCAGGGAGAGACCCAGTACTTC.